This T cell receptor beta chain was captured by sequencing in a study of shared clonotypes between healthy human individuals (dated by TCRdb to 2018 to 2020). The study in broad terms: The cohort comprised two women and a few men aged 18 to 49 years. For each donor, CD4 naive and CD4 memory were each run on three plates, CD8 naive on two plates, and CD8 memory on one plate. The study deeply sequenced blood TCR repertoires of about 5 healthy adults to estimate repertoire size and the extent of clonotype sharing between individuals. To increase sequencing depth and limit assay-specific biases, TCR repertoire library preparation and sequencing were carried out by different laboratories using diverse techniques. Per donor, leukapheresis produced somewhere between about 0.94 and 8.9 billion PBMCs.

As encoded in the germline V gene, CDR1 is SGHTA while CDR2 is FQGNSA. V lost 5 bases and J lost 7 bases, and the count of bases not matched to a germline gene is 8. Counted from cysteine to phenylalanine, this CDR3 has 15 amino acids. The only DNA kept is the CDR3, 45 bases in frame from the first base. Healthy HIV-negative adults with no recently reported acute infections or vaccinations were included as donors. Only Caucasian adults living in Nashville, Tennessee, USA were represented among the donors. CD4+ T cells were enriched through magnetic negative selection, after which naive cells were positively selected on CD45RA and the remaining negative fraction served as the memory subset. After blood collection by leukapheresis, PBMCs were isolated using Ficoll-Histopaque density gradient centrifugation and then cryopreserved in the vapor phase of liquid nitrogen. Purity and quantity of every magnetically sorted T cell population were checked by analytical flow cytometry. Genomic DNA was isolated from each sorted fraction and quantified by UV absorbance on a Nanodrop 2000c.

A word on this clone: Its antigen is still unknown. Base qualities are missing; no much larger clone stands one base away.

Using the deep immunoSEQ assay, multiplex PCR amplified TCR CDR3 regions from genomic DNA. Extracted genomic DNA from each cell subset was spread evenly across all wells of several immunoSEQ 96-well plates, with each plate serving as a replicate. Each replicate PCR for sorted subsets received about 210 ng genomic DNA, equal to tens of thousands of T cell genomes. Purified libraries were quantified with a Qubit 3.0 fluorometer, sized on a Bioanalyzer 2100, and re-quantified with the KAPA Library Quantification kit. Each immunoSEQ 96-well plate was sequenced on its own single-read 150-cycle Illumina NextSeq 550 flow cell. Concerning the study's data processing: Because the immunoSEQ output held only junctional sequences and lacked quality scores, the filtering could not match the filtering applied to full-length reads. To assign V/J genes and CDR3, sequences were annotated against IMGT germline references using PyIR, a Python wrapper for IgBLAST v1.9. Any read was removed if the V/J assignment was weak (E-value above 1e-6), the CDR3 was missing, or the read contained stop codons, out-of-frame junctions, or ambiguous translated residues. V3J clonotypes were defined by identical inferred V gene, J gene, and CDR3 amino acid sequence. Percentage overlap between repertoires was calculated by dividing the number of shared unique clonotypes by the size of the smaller repertoire. Three approaches were used to assess repertoire richness: RTK rarefaction, the Chao1 estimator, and Recon v2.1 estimates of unobserved clonotypes. For all TCRbeta clonotypes obtained by the gDNA method from a few donors, generation probabilities were computed with OLGA. Sourced from immuneACCESS, this table was stored by TCRdb with only in-frame sequences that have V and J called. A share of the clones is absent; for the studies checked, an unresolved V gene accounts for under half, and the remainder has no known explanation. The V and J calls and clone size come from that table; D and trimming were worked out from the DNA. The sample records around 2.1 million clones, approximately 94% of which are singletons. The ten biggest clones cover roughly 0.13% of the sample.

Study-level results and caveats: Incomplete sequencing was indicated by rarefaction of sorted-subset datasets, despite the large sequencing depth. Clonotypes shared by all four sorted-subset donors showed higher generation probabilities than non-shared clonotypes. Sharing across a few donors was observed for roughly 5% of naive CD4, 3% to 4% of naive CD8, about 2.3% of memory CD4, and around 0.44% of memory CD8 clonotypes. Only blood was sampled, and tissue TCR repertoires likely differ from those in blood. Pairwise subsampling led to the expectation that sequencing depth would affect the degree of clonotype sharing among donors. Because the study included a small number of donors, the genetic and exposure-history diversity represented was limited. Naive subsets generally had larger estimated clonotype richness than memory subsets.

Sequencing used naive CD4+ T cells sorted from blood. The cell subset or site label of this sample denotes: CD45RA+ positively selected. The chain uses TRBV7-2 and TRBJ1-6, and 7 bases in between align with TRBD1. This TCR came from a man between 18 and 35 years old in good health. The DNA reads TGTGCCAGCAGCCCCGAGACAGGGCTGAATTCACCCCTCCACTTT. This sequence encodes CASSPETGLNSPLHF.